Reported below is one TCR beta chain. The antigen it binds to is not known. No base qualities exist here, and no much larger clone lies one base off it. Receptor libraries were prepared by the immunoSEQ multiplex PCR assay. The immuneACCESS repertoire file appears here via TCRdb, limited to in-frame rearrangements. These files lack a portion of the clones; in checked studies, under half of the deficit traces to unresolved V genes, and the cause of the others is not known. This sample comprises over 150,000 clones, about 92% of them detected only once. The leading ten clones occupy 1.4% of the sample. The source of the sample is a study of control samples from healthy donors and cancer patients (dated by TCRdb to the early 2020s). Including the terminal cysteine and phenylalanine, the CDR3 comprises 13 residues. Kept here is only the CDR3 DNA, which spans 39 bases and is read in frame from base 1. The junction shows trimming of 3 bases on V and 4 bases on J, plus 9 bases between the germline ends. CDR1 and CDR2 are read off the germline V gene (reference sequence) as WNHNN and SYGVQD.

The rearranged chain carries TRBV10-1 and TRBJ1-2; the D segment cannot be called with confidence. This receptor was obtained from a man aged 25 to 40 in good health. Material for sequencing was blood. In nucleotide form, the sequence is TGCGCCAGCAGTGATTCACCCTCCTATGGCTACACCTTC. This translates into CASSDSPSYGYTF.